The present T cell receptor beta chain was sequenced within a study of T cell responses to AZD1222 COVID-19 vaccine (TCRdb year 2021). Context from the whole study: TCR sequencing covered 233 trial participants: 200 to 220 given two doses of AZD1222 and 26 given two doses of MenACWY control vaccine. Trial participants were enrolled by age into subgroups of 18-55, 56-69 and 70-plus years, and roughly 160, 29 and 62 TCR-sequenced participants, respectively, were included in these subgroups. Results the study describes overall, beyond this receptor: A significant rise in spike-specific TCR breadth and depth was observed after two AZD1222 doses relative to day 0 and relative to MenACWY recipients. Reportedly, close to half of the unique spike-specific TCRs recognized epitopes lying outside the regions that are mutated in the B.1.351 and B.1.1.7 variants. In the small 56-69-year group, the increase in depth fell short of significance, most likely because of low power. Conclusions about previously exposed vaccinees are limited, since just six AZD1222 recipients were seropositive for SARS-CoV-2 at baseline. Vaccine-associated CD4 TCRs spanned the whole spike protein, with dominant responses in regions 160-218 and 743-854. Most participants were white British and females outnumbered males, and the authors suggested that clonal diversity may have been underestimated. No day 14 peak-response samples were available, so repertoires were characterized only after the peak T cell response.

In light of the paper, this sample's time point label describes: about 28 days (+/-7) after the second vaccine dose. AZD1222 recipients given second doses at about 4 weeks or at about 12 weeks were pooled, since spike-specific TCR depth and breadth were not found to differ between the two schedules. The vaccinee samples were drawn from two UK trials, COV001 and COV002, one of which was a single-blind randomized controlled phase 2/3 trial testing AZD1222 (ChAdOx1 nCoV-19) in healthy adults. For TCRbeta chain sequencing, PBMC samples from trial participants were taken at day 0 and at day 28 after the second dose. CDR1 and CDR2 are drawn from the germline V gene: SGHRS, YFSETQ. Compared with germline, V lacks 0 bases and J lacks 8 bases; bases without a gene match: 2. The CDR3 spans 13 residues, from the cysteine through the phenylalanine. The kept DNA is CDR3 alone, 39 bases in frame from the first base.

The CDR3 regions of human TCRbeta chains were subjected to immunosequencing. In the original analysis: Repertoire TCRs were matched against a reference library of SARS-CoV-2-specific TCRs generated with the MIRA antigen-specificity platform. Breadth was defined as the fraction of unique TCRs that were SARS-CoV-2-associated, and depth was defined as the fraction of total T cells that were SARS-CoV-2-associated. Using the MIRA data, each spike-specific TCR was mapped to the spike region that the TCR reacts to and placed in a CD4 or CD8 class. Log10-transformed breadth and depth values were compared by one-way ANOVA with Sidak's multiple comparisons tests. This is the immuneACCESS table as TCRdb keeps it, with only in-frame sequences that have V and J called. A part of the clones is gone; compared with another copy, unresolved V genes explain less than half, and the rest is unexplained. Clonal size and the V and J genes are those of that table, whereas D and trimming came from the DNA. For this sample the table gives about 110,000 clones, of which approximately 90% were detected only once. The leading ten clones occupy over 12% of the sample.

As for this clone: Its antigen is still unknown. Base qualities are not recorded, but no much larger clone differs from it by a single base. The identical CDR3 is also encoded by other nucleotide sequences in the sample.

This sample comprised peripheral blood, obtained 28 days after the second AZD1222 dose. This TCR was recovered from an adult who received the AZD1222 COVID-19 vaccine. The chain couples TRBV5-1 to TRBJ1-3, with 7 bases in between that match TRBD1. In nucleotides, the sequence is TGCGCCAGCAGCTTGGGACAGGGAGACACCATATATTTT. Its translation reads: CASSLGQGDTIYF.